This T cell receptor beta chain stems from a study of tumor-infiltrating lymphocytes in primary liver carcinoma. Study overall: Roughly 3.5 to 7.5 million productive TCRbeta reads were obtained per sample, with similar numbers across tissue types.

Both blood RNA, taken from unsorted whole blood, and germline DNA were extracted. Roughly 4 milliliters of peripheral blood were drawn preoperatively. From 450 to 600 ng total RNA, TCR beta cDNA was generated with a primer in the constant region. Sequencing libraries for TCR beta derived from three nested multiplex PCR rounds that used slightly modified ARM-PCR. Two initial PCR rounds of around 10 cycles each paired TRBV1-TRBV30 forward primers with a C-beta reverse primer. TCRdb reanalysed the multiplex PCR reads using MiXCR and keeps one entry per CDR3 protein. The sample lists hundreds of thousands of distinct CDR3 sequences, about 60% occurring once. Overall study findings and caveats: The difference in top-250-clone fraction between tumors and blood was significant, favoring tumors (p = 0.039). It was tumor-adjacent and tumor-blood pairs that overlapped less than tumor region pairs did.

Germline V gene sequence: CDR1 SNHLY, CDR2 FYNNEI. The CDR3 totals 15 residues. Regarding this clonotype: What it recognizes is unknown. The germline gene is not matched at one end of the junction; a read error may be the cause.

J is TRBJ2-2 and V is TRBV2, with 8 bases matching TRBD2. The TCR originated in a man aged 35 to 55 with primary liver carcinoma and hepatitis B virus infection. Material: peripheral blood. For the CDR3, the DNA is TGTGCCAGCAGTTTCGGGAGGGGTGAAACCGGGAAGCTGTTTTTT. Translation gives CASSFGRGETGKLFF.